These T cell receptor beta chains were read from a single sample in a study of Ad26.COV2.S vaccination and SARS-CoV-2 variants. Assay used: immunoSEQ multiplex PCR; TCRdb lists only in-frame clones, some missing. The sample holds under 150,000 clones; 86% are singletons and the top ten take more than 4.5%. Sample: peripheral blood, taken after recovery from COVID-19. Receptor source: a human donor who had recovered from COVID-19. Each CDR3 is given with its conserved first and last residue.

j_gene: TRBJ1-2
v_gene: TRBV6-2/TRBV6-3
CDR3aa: CASSYYREDGYTF

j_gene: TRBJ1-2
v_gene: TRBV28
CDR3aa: CATMDSSYGYTF

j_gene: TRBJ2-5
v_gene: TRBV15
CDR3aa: CATSGMGEETQYF

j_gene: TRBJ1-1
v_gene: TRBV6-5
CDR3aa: CASSAIPGAEAFF

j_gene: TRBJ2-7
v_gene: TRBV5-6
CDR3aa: CASSLVWVSNEQYF

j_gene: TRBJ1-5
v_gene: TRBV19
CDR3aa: CASSIDLKGWLLQPQHF

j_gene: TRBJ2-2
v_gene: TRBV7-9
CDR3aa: CASSLLAGMTGELFF

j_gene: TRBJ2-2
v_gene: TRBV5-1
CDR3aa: CASSLLRGGDTGELFF

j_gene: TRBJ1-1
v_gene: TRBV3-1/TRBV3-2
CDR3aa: CASSQDRKGRAFF

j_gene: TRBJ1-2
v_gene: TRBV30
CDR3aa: CAWSGGAGVNYGYTF

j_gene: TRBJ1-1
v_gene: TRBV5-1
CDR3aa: CASRLTVNLNTEAFF

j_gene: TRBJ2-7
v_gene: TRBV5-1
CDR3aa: CASSSDRALYEQYF

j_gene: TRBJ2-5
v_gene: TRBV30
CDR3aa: CAWTPLASLGETQYF

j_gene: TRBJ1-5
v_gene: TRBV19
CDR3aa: CATKIGNQPQHF

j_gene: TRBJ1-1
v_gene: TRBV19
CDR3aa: CASSKGPGLGNTEAFF

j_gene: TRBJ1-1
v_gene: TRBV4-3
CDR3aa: CASSPGQGGITEAFF

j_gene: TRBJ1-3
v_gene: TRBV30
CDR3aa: CAWKSSVQRNTIYF

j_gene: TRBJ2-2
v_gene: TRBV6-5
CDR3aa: CASSYSGHPNTGELFF

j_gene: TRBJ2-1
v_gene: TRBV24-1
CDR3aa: CATSEGWNEQFF

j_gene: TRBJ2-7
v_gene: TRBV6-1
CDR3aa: CASSEGFSFGFEQYF

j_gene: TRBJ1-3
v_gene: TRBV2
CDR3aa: CASSGDGLDSGNTIYF

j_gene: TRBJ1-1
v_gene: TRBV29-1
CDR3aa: CSGVQVSGEAFF

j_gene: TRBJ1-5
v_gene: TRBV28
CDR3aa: CASSSPTDRIVQPQHF

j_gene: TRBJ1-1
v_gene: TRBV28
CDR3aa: CASSFATEAFF

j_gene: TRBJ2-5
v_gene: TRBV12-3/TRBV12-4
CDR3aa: CASTSGEETQYF

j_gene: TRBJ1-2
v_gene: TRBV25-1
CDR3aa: CATHGGFNYGYTF

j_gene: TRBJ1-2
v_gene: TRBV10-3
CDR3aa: CAARFDRDHGYTF

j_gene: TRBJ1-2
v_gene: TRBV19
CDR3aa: CASSSLLRDPYGYTF